This T cell receptor beta chain is drawn from a study of shared clonotypes between healthy human individuals. The CDR3 covers 19 residues. The germline V gene encodes CDR1 SGHNT and CDR2 YYREEE (reference sequence). Trimming removed 0 bases from V and 0 bases from J; junction bases left unmatched: 5. Donors included only healthy HIV-negative adults lacking recent acute infections or vaccinations. Samples underwent the assay at deep level. An even split of each subset's genomic DNA across several immunoSEQ plates was performed. In the study's own analysis: ImmunoSEQ sequences covered only the junction and lacked quality scores; filtering therefore differed. Here immunoSEQ multiplex PCR was the method, and the copy in TCRdb shows in-frame clones only, minus some. The V and J calls and clone size were taken over from that table, and D and trimming were inferred from the DNA. Of around 480,000 clones in the sample, 75% to 80% were seen once.

The clonotype comes from a woman between 35 and 50 years old in good health. Some clones in this sample may be carry-over from other donors' samples. The chain has TRBV5-4 and TRBJ2-1; 14 positions match TRBD2. Sequencing was performed on PBMCs. The DNA of the CDR3 is TGTGCCAGCAGCTTGGGGACTAGCGGGAGGCGAAGCTCCTACAATGAGCAGTTCTTC. Residues: CASSLGTSGRRSSYNEQFF.